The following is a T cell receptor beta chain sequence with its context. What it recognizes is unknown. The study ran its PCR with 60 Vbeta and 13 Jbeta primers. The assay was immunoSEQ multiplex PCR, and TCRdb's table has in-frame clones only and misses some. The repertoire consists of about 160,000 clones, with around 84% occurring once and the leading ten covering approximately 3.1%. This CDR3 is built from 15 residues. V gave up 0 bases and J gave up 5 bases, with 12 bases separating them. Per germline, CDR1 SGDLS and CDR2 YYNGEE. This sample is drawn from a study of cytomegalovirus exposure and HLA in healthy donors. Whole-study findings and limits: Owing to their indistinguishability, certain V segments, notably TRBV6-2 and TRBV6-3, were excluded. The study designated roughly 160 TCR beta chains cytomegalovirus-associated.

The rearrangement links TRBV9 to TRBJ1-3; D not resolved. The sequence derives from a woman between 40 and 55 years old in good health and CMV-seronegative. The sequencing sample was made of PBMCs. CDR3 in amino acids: CASSVDPGTRNTIYF. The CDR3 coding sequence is TGTGCCAGCAGCGTAGATCCAGGAACCAGAAACACCATATATTTT.